The sequence of this T cell receptor beta chain was determined in a study of T cells in Graves' hyperthyroidism and ophthalmopathy. Study details: Peripheral blood sampling occurred at initial diagnosis, before any treatment.

Germline V CDR1 and CDR2: SGHRS, YFSETQ. Trimming cost V 0 bases and J 3 bases, with 12 bases left between them. The CDR3 runs to 15 residues. This clonotype was counted many times. As yet, its antigen is unknown. Points from the study as a whole: Within blood appeared most thyroid clonotypes that had expanded above 0.001.

Researchers took RNA transcripts and amplified the TCR beta CDR3 regions from them. The primer set for the first-round RT-PCR of the TCR CDR3 was HTBI. TCRdb ran MiXCR on the multiplex PCR reads and lists one entry per CDR3 protein. The sample records about 480,000 distinct CDR3 sequences, around 22% being singletons. A NOSPECS grade of at least 4, a Clinical Activity Score of at least 3 and duration under 3 months were recorded in ophthalmopathy patients. Every diagnosis used clinical symptoms, serum thyroxine and TRAb, thyroid ultrasound and orbital computed tomography. Sequenced sample: blood. This sequence was found in a woman aged 25 to 39 with Graves' ophthalmopathy. The chain carries TRBV5-1 and TRBJ1-2, with a tentative D call TRBD1 (6 bases). The CDR3: CASSLAGGRDYGYTF. Written as DNA, the CDR3 is TGCGCCAGCAGCTTGGCTGGGGGGCGCGACTATGGCTACACCTTC.